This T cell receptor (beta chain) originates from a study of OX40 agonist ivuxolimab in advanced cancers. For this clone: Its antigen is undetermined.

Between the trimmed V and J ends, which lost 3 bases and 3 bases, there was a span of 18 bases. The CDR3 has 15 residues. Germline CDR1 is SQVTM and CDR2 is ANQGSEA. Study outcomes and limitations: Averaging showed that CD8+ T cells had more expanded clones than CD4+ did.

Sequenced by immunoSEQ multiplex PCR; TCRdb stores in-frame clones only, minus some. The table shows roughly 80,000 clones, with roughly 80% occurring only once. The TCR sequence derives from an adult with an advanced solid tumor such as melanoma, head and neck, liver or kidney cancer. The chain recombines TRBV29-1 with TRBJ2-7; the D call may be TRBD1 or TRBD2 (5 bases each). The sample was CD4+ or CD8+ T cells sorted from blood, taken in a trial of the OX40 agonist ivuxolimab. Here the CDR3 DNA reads TGCAGCGTTGACATGGGACCGACCAGACTCTACGAGCAGTACTTC. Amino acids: CSVDMGPTRLYEQYF.